This TCR beta chain came from a study of siplizumab effects on memory and regulatory T cells. Study conclusions and caveats: It was not possible to assign a naive or memory phenotype to roughly 80-97% of proliferating CD4+ or CD8+ clones. In unstimulated cells, naive T cells appeared more diverse than memory T cells and seemed major alloresponse contributors.

Libraries were prepared by immunoSEQ multiplex PCR; TCRdb keeps only in-frame clonotypes and omits some of them. The table includes roughly 50,000 clones, about 97% detected once. Concerning this clone: As yet, its antigen is unknown.

Unstimulated naive, memory, effector memory and TEMRA subsets from a few donor pairs underwent sequencing. The sequencing input was naive CD4+ T cells sorted from blood. The receptor comes from a human donor in good health.

CDR3 loop: CASSLAGESLNEQFF. CDR3 nucleotides: TGTGCCAGCAGCTTAGCGGGGGAGAGTCTCAATGAGCAGTTCTTC. The chain carries TRBV7-9 and TRBJ2-1; D could derive from TRBD1 or TRBD2 (5 bases each). The V and J ends lost 0 bases and 6 bases respectively, with 12 bases between them. CDR1 and CDR2 from the germline V gene are SEHNR and FQNEAQ (reference sequence). The CDR3 sequence is 15 residues long.